This note documents a single T cell receptor beta chain sequence. The target antigen is unknown. This entry comes from a study of cytomegalovirus exposure and HLA in healthy donors. Study-level information: Per a later analysis, the 550 to 850 first-cohort and approximately 120 validation repertoires shared one platform. Notes on the study in general: Reported performance of the classifier showed diagnosis of cytomegalovirus status with high specificity and sensitivity. About 150 TCR beta chains were listed as cytomegalovirus-associated.

Only in-frame clones appear in the TCRdb table, and some are missing; sequencing was by immunoSEQ multiplex PCR. This sample has about 360,000 clones, with roughly 89% found just once. The donors were part of the roughly 120-subject validation cohort, which stood apart from the roughly 700-subject first cohort. This CDR3 has 16 residues. Per germline, CDR1 SGHDT and CDR2 YYEEEE. The V end was cut by 4 bases, the J end by 5 bases, with 18 bases between. The sequenced sample consisted of PBMCs. The genes are TRBV5-6 and TRBJ2-2; tentatively, D is TRBD2 (5 bases). The TCR sequence derives from a woman younger than 30 in good health and CMV-seronegative. CDR3 residues: CASSPRGEVLTGELFF. The CDR3 nucleotides are TGTGCCAGCAGCCCCCGGGGAGAAGTGCTAACCGGGGAGCTGTTTTTT.